This section outlines one TCR beta chain sequence together with its context. It has no known antigen specificity. No base quality values were provided; no much bigger clone lies one nucleotide off. V drops 6 bases and J drops 7 bases, leaving 16 bases in between. Reading the germline V gene gives CDR1 MDHEN and CDR2 SYDVKM. Reading from cysteine to phenylalanine, the CDR3 counts 13 amino acids. Only the CDR3 DNA is retained, 39 bases long and in frame from the first base. The data are from a study of long-term antiretroviral therapy in people with HIV (dated by TCRdb to the early 2020s). With regard to the full study: The earliest samples were collected roughly a decade before the 2015 WHO recommendation for immediate ART, at a time when ART was usually postponed until CD4 counts fell. Whether ART initiation and durable HIV suppression were associated with changes in peripheral blood TRB repertoire composition and diversity was tested in a retrospective serial study. The cohort contributed under 200 cryopreserved PBMC samples from a few dozen adults with confirmed HIV infection, collected serially over a mean of about 6 years (range 1-12). Among the 30 or so participants with HIV, eleven were female. Test extractions of a monoclonal T-cell line alongside a few dozen polyclonal samples showed no cross-contamination during QIAcube processing. Results the study describes overall, beyond this receptor: The repertoire was dominated across all time points by expanded TRB clones identified before ART initiation, although this dominance was seen to fluctuate and to decrease in many PLHIV after ART. No data were available on ART adherence, viral resistance or therapy changes, limiting inferences about post-ART repertoire changes. Starting ART was linked to a significant rise in TRB diversity, yet even after long-term ART the diversity remained significantly lower than in transplant donor controls. The samples span the years 2004 to 2017, and the ART regimens used may be less effective than current regimens. HIV repertoires had narrower CDR3 length ranges than controls, and the network structure suggested an antigen-experienced repertoire that shifted only slightly toward naive after ART. Because cell numbers in pre-ART samples were limited, unsorted PBMC were profiled instead of sorted CD4+ and CD8+ T cells. Since PBMC availability was limited, sequencing covered only the TCR beta chain, with no alpha chain pairing.

Inclusion was restricted to participants for whom at least one PBMC sample before ART initiation and at least two post-ART samples were available. Treatment was received in the United States of America by all participants with HIV. Before DNA extraction, cryopreserved samples of about 0.95-10 million PBMC were thawed and washed. At the time of the earliest PBMC sample for each participant with HIV, ages ranged from 23 to 54 years. PBMC samples from each participant spanned 1-4 timepoints before ART initiation and 2-8 timepoints after ART initiation, with a median of 7 samples. Serial HIV viral load, CD4+ T-cell count, ART history and demographic data were obtained for every participant. Genomic DNA was extracted from unsorted PBMC with a Qiagen kit on a QIAcube, processed in batches of 12 samples. The immunoSEQ hsTCRB v3.0 assay was used at survey level resolution to sequence the TRB variable region. The target sequencing depth for TRB was about 40,000-55,000 T-cell genomes per sample. Pooled TRB libraries were sequenced on an Illumina MiSeq with a v3 150-cycle kit. Per the authors' processing: Repertoire analysis was performed in R inside a reproducible Nextflow workflow that covered QC, data transformation and analysis. LymphoSeq2, an R package for exploring AIRR-Seq data, was used to implement the custom analyses. A few samples yielding fewer than 5000 total TRB sequences were excluded, leaving more than 150 analyzed HIV repertoires. Of the roughly 190 retained HIV repertoires, 59 were collected before and 120 to 130 after ART initiation. Repertoires were downsampled to 5000 TRB nucleotide sequences, and summary statistics were averaged over 100 downsampling iterations. TRB sequences were retained for analysis only if CDR3 regions of at least seven amino acids were present. Diversity was assessed using a clonality score derived from Shannon entropy and using the Gini coefficient. In the repertoire networks, any two of the top 5000 CDR3 amino acid sequences were linked whenever the two sequences differed by an edit distance of one. For TRB CDR3 amino acid sequences, GLIPH2 was used to predict antigen specificity groups and MHC restriction. To flag known associations with CMV, EBV, HIV or tissue antigens, CDR3 amino acid sequences were compared against VDJdb and McPAS-TCR. Pre-ART, post-ART and control groups were compared with Wilcoxon signed-rank tests and Holm-Bonferroni correction. TCRdb took this table from immuneACCESS and kept in-frame rearrangements with V and J called. Such tables lack part of the clones; where checked against another copy, unresolved V genes explain under half of the gap, and the rest is unexplained. The D gene and trimming were derived from the DNA, and the V and J assignments and clone size from that table. The sample profile shows 25,000 to 35,000 clones; over 70% of them were found once. Clones ranked in the top ten supply roughly 10% of the sample.

This clonotype was sampled from a man aged 25 to 40 with HIV. This sample comprised unsorted PBMCs, obtained 2.7 to 2.8 years after starting antiretroviral therapy. This sequence uses TRBV28 and TRBJ2-7, and TRBD2 may be the D gene, going by 6 matching bases. The nucleotides are TGTGCCAGCAGAGCAACCGGGGGAGGAGAGCAGTACTTC. Its protein reads: CASRATGGGEQYF.